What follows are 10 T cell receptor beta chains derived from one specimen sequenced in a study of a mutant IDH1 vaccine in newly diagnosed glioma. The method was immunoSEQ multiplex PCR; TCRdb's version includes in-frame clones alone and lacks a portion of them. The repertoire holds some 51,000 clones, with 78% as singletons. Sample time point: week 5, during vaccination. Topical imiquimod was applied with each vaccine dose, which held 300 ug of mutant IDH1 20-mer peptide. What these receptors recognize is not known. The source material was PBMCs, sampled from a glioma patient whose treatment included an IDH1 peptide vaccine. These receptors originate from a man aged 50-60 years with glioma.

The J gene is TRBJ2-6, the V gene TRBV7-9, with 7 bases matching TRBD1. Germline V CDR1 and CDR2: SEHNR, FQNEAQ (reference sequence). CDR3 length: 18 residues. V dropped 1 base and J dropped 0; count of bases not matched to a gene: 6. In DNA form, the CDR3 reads TGTGCCAGCAGCTTAGGCGGACAGGCTGACTCTGGGGCCAACGTCCTGACTTTC. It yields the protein CASSLGGQADSGANVLTF. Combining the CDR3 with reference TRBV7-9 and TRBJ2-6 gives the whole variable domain DTGVSQNPRHKITKRGQNVTFRCDPISEHNRLYWYRQTLGQGPEFLTYFQNEAQLEKSRLLSDRFSAERPKGSFSTLEIQRTEQGDSAMYLCASSLGGQADSGANVLTFGAGSRLTVL.

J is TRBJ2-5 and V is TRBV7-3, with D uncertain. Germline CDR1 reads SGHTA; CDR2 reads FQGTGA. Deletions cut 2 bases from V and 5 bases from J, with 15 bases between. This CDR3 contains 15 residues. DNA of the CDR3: TGTGCCAGCAGCTTAGATCCAAGTAGCCATGAGACCCAGTACTTC. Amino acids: CASSLDPSSHETQYF.

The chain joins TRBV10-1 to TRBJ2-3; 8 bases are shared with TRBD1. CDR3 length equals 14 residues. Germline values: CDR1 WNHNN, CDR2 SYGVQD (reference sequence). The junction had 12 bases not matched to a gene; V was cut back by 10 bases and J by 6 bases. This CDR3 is CATSVDRDYDTQYF. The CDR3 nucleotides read TGCGCCACCTCCGTGGACAGGGATTACGATACGCAGTATTTT.

CDR3 sequence reads: CASSPSRTNEKLFF. The DNA for the CDR3 is TGTGCCAGCTCACCCTCCCGGACTAATGAAAAACTGTTTTTT. The rearrangement links TRBV18 to TRBJ1-4; D is uncertain. Trimming pared 3 bases from V and 2 bases from J, leaving 7 bases between. In germline, CDR1 is KGHSH, CDR2 LQKENI. The CDR3 contains 14 residues.

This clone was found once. The CDR3 spells CASSLGGGYEQYF. The CDR3 DNA reads TGCGCCAGCAGCCTAGGGGGGGGGTACGAGCAGTACTTC. This chain links TRBV4-1 with TRBJ2-7, with TRBD2 as a possible D gene (7 bases). Per germline, CDR1 MGHRA and CDR2 YSYEKL. V shed 4 bases and J shed 4 bases, with 11 bases lying between them. This CDR3 has 13 amino acids.

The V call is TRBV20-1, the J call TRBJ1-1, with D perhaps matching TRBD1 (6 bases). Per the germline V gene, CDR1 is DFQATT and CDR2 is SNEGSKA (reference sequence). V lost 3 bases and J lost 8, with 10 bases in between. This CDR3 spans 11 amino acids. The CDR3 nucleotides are TGCAGTGCTAGGTCGCAGGGGGAAGCTTTCTTT. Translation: CSARSQGEAFF.

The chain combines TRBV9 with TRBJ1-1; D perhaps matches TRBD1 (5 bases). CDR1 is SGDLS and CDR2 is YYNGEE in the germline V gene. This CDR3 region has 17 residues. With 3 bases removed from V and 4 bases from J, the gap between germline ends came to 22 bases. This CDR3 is CASSAFTGFGGTTEAFF. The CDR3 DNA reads TGTGCCAGCAGCGCCTTTACTGGGTTCGGAGGGACCACTGAAGCTTTCTTT.

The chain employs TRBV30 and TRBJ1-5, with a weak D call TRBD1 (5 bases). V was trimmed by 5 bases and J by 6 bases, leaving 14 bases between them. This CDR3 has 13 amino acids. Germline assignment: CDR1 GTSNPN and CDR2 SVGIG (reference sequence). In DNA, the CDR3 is TGTGCCTGGTCACGGGGGATGGCTCAGCCCCAGCATTTT. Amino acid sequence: CAWSRGMAQPQHF.

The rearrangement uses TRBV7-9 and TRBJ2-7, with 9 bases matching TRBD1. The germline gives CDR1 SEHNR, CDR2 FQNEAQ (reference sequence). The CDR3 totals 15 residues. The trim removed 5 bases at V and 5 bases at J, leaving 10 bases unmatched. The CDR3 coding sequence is TGTGCCAGCAGCGAAACCGGGACAGGGATCGACGAGCAGTACTTC. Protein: CASSETGTGIDEQYF.

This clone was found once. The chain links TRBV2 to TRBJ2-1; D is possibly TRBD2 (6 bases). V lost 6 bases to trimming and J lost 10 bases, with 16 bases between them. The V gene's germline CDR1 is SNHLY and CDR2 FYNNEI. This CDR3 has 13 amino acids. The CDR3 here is CASRRLVIIEQFF. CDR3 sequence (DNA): TGTGCCAGCAGGCGACTAGTGATCATCGAGCAGTTCTTC.